The 27 T cell receptor beta chains in this list originate from one sample, sequenced in a study of blood T cell repertoires in COVID-19. Only in-frame clones appear in the TCRdb table, and some are missing; sequencing was by immunoSEQ multiplex PCR. The table lists fewer than 25,000 clones, over 85% of them singletons. The sample consisted of peripheral blood. The receptors shown here come from a woman of 80 years or more with active COVID-19.

The chain combines TRBV7-6 with TRBJ1-2; D is uncertain. The CDR3 spans 14 residues. V lost 5 bases to trimming and J lost 4 bases, with 14 bases between them. Germline assignment: CDR1 SGHVS and CDR2 FNYEAQ. DNA of the CDR3: TGTGCCAGCAGCCGCAGGCCTGACGGCTATGGCTACACCTTC. It codes for CASSRRPDGYGYTF.

This sequence joins TRBV5-1 and TRBJ2-3; 8 nucleotides align to TRBD2. This CDR3 spans 16 amino acids. The junction had 9 bases not matched to a gene; V was cut back by 4 bases and J by 2 bases. From germline, CDR1 is SGHRS and CDR2 YFSETQ. Here the CDR3 DNA reads TGCGCCAGCAGCCCGGCGGCGGGGGGATACACAGATACGCAGTATTTT. Translated, it gives CASSPAAGGYTDTQYF.

The rearrangement joins TRBV13 to TRBJ2-7, with 7 bases fitting TRBD2. This CDR3 is 13 amino acids long. V lost 5 bases, J lost 3 bases, and 4 bases stayed unmatched. CDR1 PRHDT and CDR2 FYEKMQ come from the germline V gene (reference sequence). CDR3 residues: CASSPGLGYEQYF. CDR3 bases: TGTGCCAGCAGCCCCGGACTAGGCTACGAGCAGTACTTC.

CDR3 bases: TGCGCCAGCAGTTCCGGCTACAATGAGCAGTTCTTC. As protein: CASSSGYNEQFF. The chain carries TRBV5-1 and TRBJ2-1; no clear D. The germline gives CDR1 SGHRS, CDR2 YFSETQ. This CDR3 contains 12 residues. V gave up 5 bases and J gave up 3 bases, with 6 bases separating them.

The chain links TRBV4-2 to TRBJ1-4, with D perhaps TRBD1 (6 bases). Germline V gene data show CDR1 as LGHNA and CDR2 as YNFKEQ. With 2 bases removed from V and 3 bases from J, the gap between germline ends came to 25 bases. CDR3 length equals 20 residues. The CDR3 DNA reads as TGTGCCAGCAGCCAACCCCTCACAGGGTTGGGGGTCGGCTCTAATGAAAAACTGTTTTTT. Its translation: CASSQPLTGLGVGSNEKLFF.

The chain employs TRBV11-2 and TRBJ1-6; D may be TRBD1 (5 bases). The CDR3 is made up of 18 amino acids. CDR1 is SGHAT, CDR2 FQNNGV, per germline. Deletions cut 0 bases from V and 7 bases from J, with 19 bases between. The CDR3 region has the DNA TGTGCCAGCAGCTTAGAGGGCGTGGGGGGGATCCCAAATTCACCCCTCCACTTT. It yields the protein CASSLEGVGGIPNSPLHF.

This chain connects TRBV7-2 to TRBJ1-3; D not certain. The CDR3 has 14 residues. Deletions cut 3 bases from V and 0 bases from J, with 6 bases between. The germline V gene encodes CDR1 SGHTA and CDR2 FQGNSA. The CDR3 region is CASSLRLSGNTIYF. The CDR3 DNA reads TGTGCCAGCAGCTTGCGCCTCTCTGGAAACACCATATATTTT.

This CDR3 is CASSWGQGANNEQFF. CDR3 DNA sequence: TGTGCCAGCAGTTGGGGACAGGGGGCAAACAATGAGCAGTTCTTC. The genes are TRBV6-2 or TRBV6-3 and TRBJ2-1; 12 bases fit TRBD1. This CDR3 is built from 15 residues. Trimming at V came to 4 bases and at J to 5 bases, leaving 3 bases not matched to a gene. Looked up from germline, CDR1 is MNHEY and CDR2 is SVGEGT.

The rearrangement uses TRBV27 and TRBJ2-7; 7 bases line up with TRBD1. CDR3 size: 14 residues. After removal of 3 bases from V and 6 bases from J, the junction contained 8 bases not matched to a gene. The V gene's germline CDR1 is MNHEY and CDR2 SMNVEV (reference sequence). The CDR3 DNA is TGTGCCAGCAGTTTCTCGACAGGGTTTGGCGAGCAGTACTTC. Encoded protein: CASSFSTGFGEQYF.

The rearrangement uses TRBV27 and TRBJ1-5, with 11 bases matching TRBD1. Germline V gene sequence: CDR1 MNHEY, CDR2 SMNVEV (reference sequence). CDR3 length: 15 amino acids. The V segment lost 5 bases and the J segment 5 bases; nucleotides outside the gene matches: 5. In nucleotides, the CDR3 is TGTGCCAGCAGTGTCGGACAGGGGGCCGATCAGCCCCAGCATTTT. It specifies CASSVGQGADQPQHF.

This clone has just a few counts. This chain connects TRBV4-1 to TRBJ2-2; 10 nucleotides line up with TRBD2. CDR1 is MGHRA, CDR2 YSYEKL, per germline. This CDR3 region has 17 residues. The V segment lost 4 bases and the J segment 6 bases; nucleotides outside the gene matches: 11. CDR3 region: CASSRGWELAGSGELFF. DNA for the CDR3: TGCGCCAGCAGCCGAGGTTGGGAACTAGCGGGGTCCGGGGAGCTGTTTTTT.

V gene TRBV5-6 combines with J gene TRBJ2-7, with D maybe TRBD2 (5 bases). This CDR3 has 14 residues. From germline, CDR1 is SGHDT and CDR2 YYEEEE. The V end was cut by 3 bases, the J end by 0 bases, with 10 bases between. DNA of the CDR3: TGTGCCAGCAGCTGGCAGAGGGACTCCTACGAGCAGTACTTC. Translated: CASSWQRDSYEQYF. Together with reference TRBV5-6 and TRBJ2-7, the CDR3 gives the full variable domain: DAGVTQSPTHLIKTRGQQVTLRCSPKSGHDTVSWYQQALGQGPQFIFQYYEEEERQRGNFPDRFSGHQFPNYSSELNVNALLLGDSALYLCASSWQRDSYEQYFGPGTRLTVT.

The gene calls are TRBV19 and TRBJ1-5, with TRBD1 identical over 11 bases. This CDR3 contains 16 residues. Germline values: CDR1 LNHDA, CDR2 SQIVND (reference sequence). After removal of 7 bases from V and 9 bases from J, the junction contained 14 bases not matched to a gene. CDR3 region: CASTRQDRGRLSPQHF. The DNA for the CDR3 is TGTGCCAGTACCCGTCAGGACAGGGGGCGATTGTCGCCCCAGCATTTT.

This rearrangement joins TRBV6-1 to TRBJ2-7; the D gene is possibly TRBD1 (6 bases). CDR1 and CDR2 from the germline V gene are MNHNS and SASEGT. V lost 2 bases and J 2 bases, leaving 13 bases between the germline ends. CDR3 length: 15 residues. The CDR3 DNA reads as TGTGCCAGCAGTGAACTGGGGGCTGAGGCCTACGAGCAGTACTTC. This codes for CASSELGAEAYEQYF.

DNA of the CDR3: TGTGCCAGCAGCCAAGCGGTTCCAGCGGGGAACACCGGGGAGCTGTTTTTT. It translates to CASSQAVPAGNTGELFF. The chain recombines TRBV4-2 with TRBJ2-2; a possible D gene is TRBD2 (6 bases). This CDR3 region has 17 residues. With 1 base removed from V and 1 base from J, the gap between germline ends came to 13 bases. Germline-derived CDR1 and CDR2 are LGHNA and YNFKEQ.

V is TRBV7-2 and J is TRBJ2-5, with TRBD2 matching over 11 bases. Germline values: CDR1 SGHTA, CDR2 FQGNSA. This CDR3 is 17 amino acids long. Trimming at V came to 5 bases and at J to 0 bases, leaving 8 bases not matched to a gene. As DNA, the CDR3 is TGTGCCAGCAGCGTCCTGACTAGCGGGGATTACCAAGAGACCCAGTACTTC. Protein: CASSVLTSGDYQETQYF.

The gene calls are TRBV5-1 and TRBJ2-1; D perhaps matches TRBD1 (6 bases). The length of the CDR3 is 13 residues. The germline V gene has CDR1 SGHRS and CDR2 YFSETQ. V lost 7 bases to trimming and J lost 6 bases, with 14 bases between them. The chain's CDR3 is CASFGDTLNEQFF. The CDR3 DNA reads TGCGCCAGCTTCGGGGACACGCTCAATGAGCAGTTCTTC.

The chain couples TRBV28 to TRBJ2-6; TRBD1 aligns across 8 bases. V shed 8 bases and J 2 bases; nucleotides not matched to a gene: 8. The CDR3 covers 16 residues. Germline CDR1 MDHEN, CDR2 SYDVKM. The CDR3 here is CASFGQGRPGANVLTF. For the CDR3, the DNA is TGTGCCAGCTTCGGACAGGGTCGTCCTGGGGCCAACGTCCTGACTTTC.

This clone occurred once. Here the CDR3 reads CASSKARGGRVYSQYF. As DNA, the CDR3 is TGTGCCAGCAGCAAAGCCCGGGGGGGCAGAGTTTATTCGCAGTATTTT. The chain carries TRBV21-1 and TRBJ2-3; TRBD2 was called by the table and not checked on the DNA. TRBV21-1 is labeled a pseudogene. This CDR3 comprises 16 residues.

J is TRBJ2-7 and V is TRBV7-2, with a possible D match to TRBD2 (7 bases). Trimming took 1 base from V and 7 from J, leaving 20 bases between them. This CDR3 is built from 16 residues. The germline V gene encodes CDR1 SGHTA and CDR2 FQGNSA. The CDR3 here is CASSLEGAGAASEQYF. CDR3 sequence (DNA): TGTGCCAGCAGCTTAGAAGGCGCGGGGGCGGCGTCGGAGCAGTACTTC. The whole variable domain, filled in from reference TRBV7-2 and TRBJ2-7, reads GAGVSQSPSNKVTEKGKDVELRCDPISGHTALYWYRQSLGQGLEFLIYFQGNSAPDKSGLPSDRFSAERTGGSVSTLTIQRTQQEDSAVYLCASSLEGAGAASEQYFGPGTRLTVT.

This rearrangement joins TRBV9 to TRBJ1-4, with no clear D. This CDR3 spans 15 amino acids. Trimming took off 4 bases at V and 8 bases at J, with 18 bases between the two ends. Per the germline V gene, CDR1 is SGDLS and CDR2 is YYNGEE. The CDR3 region is CASSPGGSVMEKLFF. CDR3 coding DNA: TGTGCCAGCAGCCCCGGAGGGTCGGTTATGGAAAAACTGTTTTTT.

The sample holds a few counts of this clone. The chain is built from TRBV7-9 and TRBJ1-1, with TRBD1 matching 7 bases. The CDR3 covers 16 residues. Germline assignment: CDR1 SEHNR and CDR2 FQNEAQ (reference sequence). Trimming removed 7 bases from V and 2 bases from J; junction bases left unmatched: 13. The CDR3 DNA reads TGTGCCAGCATATCCGGGACAGCGTACCTTAACACTGAAGCTTTCTTT. Translated: CASISGTAYLNTEAFF.

The CDR3 protein is CASSAGLAGGPYTQYF. The CDR3 DNA reads TGTGCCAGCAGCGCCGGACTAGCGGGGGGGCCTTATACGCAGTATTTT. V is TRBV7-3 and J is TRBJ2-3; 15 bases line up with TRBD2. The V gene end was trimmed by 5 bases and the J gene end by 7 bases; junction bases not matched to a gene: 7. CDR3 length: 16 residues. CDR1 and CDR2 (germline): SGHTA, FQGTGA.

The chain has TRBV25-1 and TRBJ2-5; a weak D match, TRBD1 (6 bases). This CDR3 has 15 amino acids. The germline V gene has CDR1 MGHDK and CDR2 SYGVNS. Trimming took off 6 bases at V and 5 bases at J, with 19 bases between the two ends. CDR3 in DNA: TGTGCCAGCAGCCAAACAGGGATCGGTTCGGAGACCCAGTACTTC. Residues: CASSQTGIGSETQYF.

The J gene is TRBJ1-5, the V gene TRBV5-4; 8 bases map to TRBD1. CDR1 and CDR2 (germline): SGHNT, YYREEE (reference sequence). Trimming cost V 0 bases and J 5 bases; bases outside gene matches: 13. This CDR3 is built from 18 residues. The CDR3 DNA reads TGTGCCAGCAGCTTGGCTACCTCCTGGACAGGGACGGATCAGCCCCAGCATTTT. Translating gives CASSLATSWTGTDQPQHF.

The chain couples TRBV6-5 to TRBJ2-1; TRBD2 might be the D (5 bases). The V and J ends lost 5 bases and 5 bases respectively, with 13 bases between them. The CDR3 contains 14 residues. Germline assignment: CDR1 MNHEY and CDR2 SVGAGI. DNA for the CDR3: TGTGCCAGCAGTCCATTACTAGGGAACAATGAGCAGTTCTTC. Protein sequence: CASSPLLGNNEQFF.

The chain recombines TRBV3-1 (or the pseudogene TRBV3-2) with TRBJ2-1; D not resolved. The germline V gene encodes CDR1 LGHDT and CDR2 YNNKEL (reference sequence). V was trimmed by 4 bases and J by 2 bases, leaving 9 bases between them. This CDR3 has 14 residues. CDR3 sequence: CASSPIGPYNEQFF. For the CDR3, the DNA is TGTGCCAGCAGCCCGATTGGCCCCTACAATGAGCAGTTCTTC.